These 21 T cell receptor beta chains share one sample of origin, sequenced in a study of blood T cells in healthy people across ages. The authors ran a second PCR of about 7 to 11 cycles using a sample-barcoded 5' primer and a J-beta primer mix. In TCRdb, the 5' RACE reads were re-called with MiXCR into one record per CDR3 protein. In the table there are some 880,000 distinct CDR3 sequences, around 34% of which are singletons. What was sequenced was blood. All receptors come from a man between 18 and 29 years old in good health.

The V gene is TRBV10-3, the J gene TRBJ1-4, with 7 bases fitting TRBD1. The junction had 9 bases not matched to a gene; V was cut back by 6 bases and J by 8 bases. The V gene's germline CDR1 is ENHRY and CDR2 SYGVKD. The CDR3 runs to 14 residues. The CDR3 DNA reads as TGTGCCATCAGCACAGGGGAACCCCCAGAAAAACTGTTTTTT. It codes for CAISTGEPPEKLFF.

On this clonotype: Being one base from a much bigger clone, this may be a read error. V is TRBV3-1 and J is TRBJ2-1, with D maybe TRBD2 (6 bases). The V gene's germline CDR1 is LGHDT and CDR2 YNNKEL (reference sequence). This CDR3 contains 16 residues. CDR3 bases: TGTGCCAACAGCCTACAAACCGGGACTCACACCAATGAGCAGTTCTTC. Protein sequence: CANSLQTGTHTNEQFF.

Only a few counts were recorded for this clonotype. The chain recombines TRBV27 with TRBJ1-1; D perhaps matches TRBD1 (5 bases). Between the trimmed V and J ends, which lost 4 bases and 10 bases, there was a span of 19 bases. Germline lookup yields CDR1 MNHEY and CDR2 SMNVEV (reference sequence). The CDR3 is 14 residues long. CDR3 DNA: TGTGCCAGCAGTTCTGCCGGGACCCAGGCCATAGCTTTCTTT. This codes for CASSSAGTQAIAFF.

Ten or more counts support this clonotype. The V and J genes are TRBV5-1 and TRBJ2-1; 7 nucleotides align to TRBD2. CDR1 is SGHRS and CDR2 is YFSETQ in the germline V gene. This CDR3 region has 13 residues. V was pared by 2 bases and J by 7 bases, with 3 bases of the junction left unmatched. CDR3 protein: CASSFGGSNEQFF. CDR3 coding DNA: TGCGCCAGCAGCTTCGGGGGGTCGAATGAGCAGTTCTTC. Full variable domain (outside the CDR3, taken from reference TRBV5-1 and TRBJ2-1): KAGVTQTPRYLIKTRGQQVTLSCSPISGHRSVSWYQQTPGQGLQFLFEYFSETQRNKGNFPGRFSGRQFSNSRSEMNVSTLELGDSALYLCASSFGGSNEQFFGPGTRLTVL.

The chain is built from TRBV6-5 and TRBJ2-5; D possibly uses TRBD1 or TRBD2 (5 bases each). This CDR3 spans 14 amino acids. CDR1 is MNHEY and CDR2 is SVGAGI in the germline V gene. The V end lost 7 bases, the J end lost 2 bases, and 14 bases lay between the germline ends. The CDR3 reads CASTSGRPQETQYF. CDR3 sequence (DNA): TGTGCCAGCACCTCGGGACGTCCGCAAGAGACCCAGTACTTC.

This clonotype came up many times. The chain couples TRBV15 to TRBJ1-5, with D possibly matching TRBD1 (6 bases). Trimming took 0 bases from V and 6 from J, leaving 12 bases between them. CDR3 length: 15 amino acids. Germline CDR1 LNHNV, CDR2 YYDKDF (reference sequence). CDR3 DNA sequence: TGTGCCACCAGCAGAGATCCGGGGGCGGGTCAGCCCCAGCATTTT. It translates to CATSRDPGAGQPQHF.

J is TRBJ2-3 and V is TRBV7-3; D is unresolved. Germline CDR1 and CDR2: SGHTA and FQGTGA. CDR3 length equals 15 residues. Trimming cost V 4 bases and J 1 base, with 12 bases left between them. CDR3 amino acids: CASSSRLGGTDTQYF. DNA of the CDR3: TGTGCCAGCAGCTCCCGGTTAGGCGGCACAGATACGCAGTATTTT. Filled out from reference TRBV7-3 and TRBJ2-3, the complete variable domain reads GAGVSQTPSNKVTEKGKYVELRCDPISGHTALYWYRQSLGQGPEFLIYFQGTGAADDSGLPNDRFFAVRPEGSVSTLKIQRTERGDSAVYLCASSSRLGGTDTQYFGPGTRLTVL.

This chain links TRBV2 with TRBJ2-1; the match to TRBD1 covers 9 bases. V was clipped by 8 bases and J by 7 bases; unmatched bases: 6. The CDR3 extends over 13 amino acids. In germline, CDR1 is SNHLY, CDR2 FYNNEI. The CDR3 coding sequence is TGTGCCAGCGAAGACAGGGGGGGAAATGAGCAGTTCTTC. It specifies CASEDRGGNEQFF. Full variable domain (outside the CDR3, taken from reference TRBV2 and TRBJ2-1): EPEVTQTPSHQVTQMGQEVILRCVPISNHLYFYWYRQILGQKVEFLVSFYNNEISEKSEIFDDQFSVERPDGSNFTLKIRSTKLEDSAMYFCASEDRGGNEQFFGPGTRLTVL.

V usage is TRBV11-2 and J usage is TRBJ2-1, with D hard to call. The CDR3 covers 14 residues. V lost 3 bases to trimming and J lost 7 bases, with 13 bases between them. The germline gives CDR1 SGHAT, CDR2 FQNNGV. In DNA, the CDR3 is TGTGCCAGCAGCTTTGGGGTACTCATTAATGAGCAGTTCTTC. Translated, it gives CASSFGVLINEQFF.

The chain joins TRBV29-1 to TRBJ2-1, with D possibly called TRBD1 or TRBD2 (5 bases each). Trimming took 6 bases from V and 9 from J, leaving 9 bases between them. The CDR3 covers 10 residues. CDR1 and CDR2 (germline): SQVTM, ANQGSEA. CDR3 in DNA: TGCAGCGTGGGGACCAGTGAGCAGTTCTTC. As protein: CSVGTSEQFF.

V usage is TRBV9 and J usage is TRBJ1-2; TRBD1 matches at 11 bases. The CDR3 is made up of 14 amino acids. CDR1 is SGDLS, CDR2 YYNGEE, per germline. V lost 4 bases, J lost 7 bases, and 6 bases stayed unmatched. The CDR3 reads CASSLGQGAFGYTF. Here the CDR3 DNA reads TGTGCCAGCAGCCTCGGACAGGGGGCGTTTGGCTACACCTTC.

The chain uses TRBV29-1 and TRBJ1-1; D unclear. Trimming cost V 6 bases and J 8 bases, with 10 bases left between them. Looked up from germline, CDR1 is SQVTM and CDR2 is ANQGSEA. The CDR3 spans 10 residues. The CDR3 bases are TGCAGCGTCTCGACTCTAGAAGCTTTCTTT. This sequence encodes CSVSTLEAFF.

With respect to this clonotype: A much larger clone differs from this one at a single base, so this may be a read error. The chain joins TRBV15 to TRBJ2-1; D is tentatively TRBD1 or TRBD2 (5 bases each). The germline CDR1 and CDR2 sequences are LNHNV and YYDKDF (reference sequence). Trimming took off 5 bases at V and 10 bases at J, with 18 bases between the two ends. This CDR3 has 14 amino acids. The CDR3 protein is CATSVSGRGYEQFF. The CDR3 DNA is TGTGCCACCAGCGTTTCGGGACGAGGCTACGAGCAGTTCTTC.

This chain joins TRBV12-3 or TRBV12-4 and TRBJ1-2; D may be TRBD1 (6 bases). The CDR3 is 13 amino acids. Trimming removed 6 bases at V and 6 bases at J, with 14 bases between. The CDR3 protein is CASSSDSGNGYTF. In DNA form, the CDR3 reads TGTGCCAGCAGCTCGGACAGCGGGAATGGCTACACCTTC.

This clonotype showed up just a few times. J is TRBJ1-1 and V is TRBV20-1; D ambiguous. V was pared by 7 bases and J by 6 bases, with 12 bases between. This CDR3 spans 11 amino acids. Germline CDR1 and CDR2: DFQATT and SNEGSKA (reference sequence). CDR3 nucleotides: TGCAGTGTCTTAGAAGACGCTGAAGCTTTCTTT. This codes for CSVLEDAEAFF.

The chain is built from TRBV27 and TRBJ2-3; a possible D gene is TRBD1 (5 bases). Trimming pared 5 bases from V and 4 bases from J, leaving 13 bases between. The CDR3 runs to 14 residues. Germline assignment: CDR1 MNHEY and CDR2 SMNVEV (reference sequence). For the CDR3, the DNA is TGTGCCAGCAGTGTACGCAGGGCGGCAGATACGCAGTATTTT. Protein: CASSVRRAADTQYF.

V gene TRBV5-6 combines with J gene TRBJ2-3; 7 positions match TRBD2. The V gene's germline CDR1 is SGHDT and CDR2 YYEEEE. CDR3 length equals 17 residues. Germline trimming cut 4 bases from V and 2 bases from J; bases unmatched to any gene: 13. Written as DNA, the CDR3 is TGTGCCAGCAGCAGCGGGACTTCTGGATTTTCCACAGATACGCAGTATTTT. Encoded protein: CASSSGTSGFSTDTQYF. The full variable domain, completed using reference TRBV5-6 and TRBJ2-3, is DAGVTQSPTHLIKTRGQQVTLRCSPKSGHDTVSWYQQALGQGPQFIFQYYEEEERQRGNFPDRFSGHQFPNYSSELNVNALLLGDSALYLCASSSGTSGFSTDTQYFGPGTRLTVL.

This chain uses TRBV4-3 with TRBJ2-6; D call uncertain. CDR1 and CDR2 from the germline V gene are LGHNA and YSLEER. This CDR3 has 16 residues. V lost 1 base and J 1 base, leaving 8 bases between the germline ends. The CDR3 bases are TGCGCCAGCAGCCAAGCTGTAGGATCTGGGGCCAACGTCCTGACTTTC. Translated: CASSQAVGSGANVLTF.

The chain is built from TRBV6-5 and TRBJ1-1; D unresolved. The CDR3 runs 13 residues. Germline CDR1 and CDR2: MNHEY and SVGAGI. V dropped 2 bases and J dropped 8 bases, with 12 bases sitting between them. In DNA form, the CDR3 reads TGTGCCAGCAGTTACGAAGTCAGTGGGGAAGCTTTCTTT. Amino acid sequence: CASSYEVSGEAFF.

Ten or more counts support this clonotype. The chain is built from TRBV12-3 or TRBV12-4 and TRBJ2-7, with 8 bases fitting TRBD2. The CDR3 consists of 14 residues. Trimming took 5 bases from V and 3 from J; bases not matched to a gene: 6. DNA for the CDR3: TGTGCCAGCAGTGTTAGCGGGGATTTCTACGAGCAGTACTTC. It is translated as CASSVSGDFYEQYF.

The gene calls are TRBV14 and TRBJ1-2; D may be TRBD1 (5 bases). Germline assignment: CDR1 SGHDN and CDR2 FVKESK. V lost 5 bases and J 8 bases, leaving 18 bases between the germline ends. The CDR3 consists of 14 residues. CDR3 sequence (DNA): TGTGCCAGCAGCGAGTATCGGGGGTTCGGAGGCTACACCTTC. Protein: CASSEYRGFGGYTF.